This T cell receptor (beta chain) was sequenced in a study of PD-1 blockade in classical Hodgkin lymphoma. Study-level background: Nivolumab was administered to patients intravenously at 3 mg/kg every 2 weeks. General study points: Significant TCR diversity gains by C4D1 occurred in CD4+ but not CD8+ cells. Newly diagnosed patients reportedly had lower baseline TCR diversity than healthy donors. Before treatment, complete responders showed about the same diversity as newly diagnosed patients.

From germline, CDR1 is SGDLS and CDR2 YYNGEE. The CDR3 length is 13 residues. The V end lost 0 bases, the J end lost 2 bases, and 4 bases lay between the germline ends. Profiling relied on immunoSEQ multiplex PCR, and the TCRdb table lists in-frame clones only, not all of them. The sample shows around 18,000 clones, 70% of them seen only once. Time point here: cycle 4 day 1 (C4D1), after less than 7 weeks of nivolumab. All patients experienced relapse after autologous stem cell transplantation, and brentuximab vedotin exposure was variable. The CD4+ T cells used were purified from thawed PBMCs through magnetic negative selection. A note on this clone: No antigen is known for it. Additional DNA sequences in this sample encode the identical CDR3.

The TCR comes from a human donor with classical Hodgkin lymphoma. The specimen was CD4+ T cells from blood, collected before the fourth cycle of nivolumab. This sequence joins TRBV9 and TRBJ2-3; D call uncertain. The CDR3 loop is CASSVASTDTQYF. The CDR3 nucleotides are TGTGCCAGCAGCGTAGCTTCCACAGATACGCAGTATTTT.